A selection of T cell receptor beta chains follows, all from one sample in a study of TIL therapy for anti-PD-1-resistant metastatic lung cancer. Profiling relied on immunoSEQ multiplex PCR, and the TCRdb table lists in-frame clones only, not all of them. The table lists tens of thousands of clones, 60% to 85% of them singletons. The sample was tumor tissue, taken at baseline. Receptors originate from a person between 25 and 79 years old with non-small cell lung cancer. CDR3s include the opening cysteine and the closing phenylalanine or tryptophan. Each record gives: V gene, D gene, clone size, J gene, CDR3 protein, CDR3 DNA. A D gene is named only where the DNA matches it firmly. Rows may omit the clone size; those that give it use once, few, many or a size class.

v_call: TRBV7-9
d_call: TRBD2
clone_size: .
j_call: TRBJ2-3
cdr3_aa: CASSLARTSGMNTQYF
cdr3_nt: TGTGCCAGCAGTCTAGCCCGGACTAGCGGGATGAATACGCAGTATTTT

v_call: TRBV5-6
d_call: .
clone_size: few
j_call: TRBJ1-2
cdr3_aa: CASSSGQNRGYTF
cdr3_nt: TGTGCCAGCAGCTCAGGACAGAATAGAGGCTACACCTTC

v_call: TRBV27
d_call: .
clone_size: once
j_call: TRBJ1-1
cdr3_aa: CASSLRRELNTEAFF
cdr3_nt: TGTGCCAGCAGTTTAAGGAGGGAACTGAACACTGAAGCTTTCTTT

v_call: TRBV2
d_call: .
clone_size: few
j_call: TRBJ2-2
cdr3_aa: CASSDRTGTGELFF
cdr3_nt: TGTGCCAGCAGTGACAGGACCGGCACCGGGGAGCTGTTTTTT

v_call: TRBV7-2
d_call: .
clone_size: .
j_call: TRBJ2-7
cdr3_aa: CASSLGTGEQYF
cdr3_nt: TGTGCCAGCAGCTTGGGGACCGGAGAGCAGTACTTC

v_call: TRBV27
d_call: .
clone_size: .
j_call: TRBJ1-6
cdr3_aa: CASSLEGLSNSPLHF
cdr3_nt: TGTGCCAGCAGTTTAGAGGGACTGAGTAATTCACCCCTCCACTTT

v_call: TRBV6-5
d_call: .
clone_size: .
j_call: TRBJ1-3
cdr3_aa: CASSPPSGNTIYF
cdr3_nt: TGTGCCAGCAGTCCCCCCTCTGGAAACACCATATATTTT

v_call: TRBV5-4
d_call: .
clone_size: .
j_call: TRBJ1-1
cdr3_aa: CAFRWVVGTEAFF
cdr3_nt: TGTGCCTTTCGATGGGTAGTGGGTACTGAAGCTTTCTTT

v_call: TRBV9
d_call: .
clone_size: few
j_call: TRBJ2-2
cdr3_aa: CASSVWMDTGELFF
cdr3_nt: TGTGCCAGCAGCGTATGGATGGACACCGGGGAGCTGTTTTTT

v_call: TRBV27
d_call: .
clone_size: .
j_call: TRBJ2-7
cdr3_aa: CASRGSYEQYF
cdr3_nt: TGTGCCAGTCGGGGCTCCTACGAGCAGTACTTC

v_call: TRBV5-6
d_call: TRBD2
clone_size: .
j_call: TRBJ2-5
cdr3_aa: CASSLGSGIETQYF
cdr3_nt: TGTGCCAGCAGCCTGGGTAGCGGGATTGAGACCCAGTACTTC

v_call: TRBV11-2
d_call: .
clone_size: .
j_call: TRBJ2-3
cdr3_aa: CASSLVGGIAPDTQYF
cdr3_nt: TGTGCCAGCAGCTTAGTCGGCGGGATCGCCCCAGATACGCAGTATTTT

v_call: TRBV7-6
d_call: TRBD2
clone_size: .
j_call: TRBJ2-3
cdr3_aa: CASSLARRGGDTQYF
cdr3_nt: TGTGCCAGCAGCTTAGCGAGGCGGGGGGGCGATACGCAGTATTTT

v_call: TRBV15
d_call: TRBD1
clone_size: once
j_call: TRBJ2-3
cdr3_aa: CATTDRGSSDTQYF
cdr3_nt: TGTGCCACCACCGACAGGGGTTCTTCAGATACGCAGTATTTT

v_call: TRBV19
d_call: TRBD1
clone_size: .
j_call: TRBJ2-7
cdr3_aa: CASSIAGQPSYEQYF
cdr3_nt: TGTGCCAGTAGTATAGCGGGACAGCCCTCCTACGAGCAGTACTTC

v_call: TRBV4-1
d_call: TRBD2
clone_size: .
j_call: TRBJ2-7
cdr3_aa: CASSQGTPLASGGNEQYF
cdr3_nt: TGCGCCAGCAGCCAAGGAACCCCATTGGCAAGCGGGGGAAACGAGCAGTACTTC

v_call: TRBV11-2
d_call: TRBD1
clone_size: .
j_call: TRBJ2-7
cdr3_aa: CASSLRGQGRSYEQYF
cdr3_nt: TGTGCCAGCAGCTTACGGGGACAGGGGCGATCCTACGAGCAGTACTTC

v_call: TRBV10-1
d_call: TRBD2
clone_size: once
j_call: TRBJ2-2
cdr3_aa: CASRGSGASNTGELFF
cdr3_nt: TGCGCCAGCAGGGGTAGCGGGGCCTCGAACACCGGGGAGCTGTTTTTT

v_call: TRBV5-5
d_call: .
clone_size: .
j_call: TRBJ1-2
cdr3_aa: CASSSTLAGVYGYTF
cdr3_nt: TGTGCCAGCAGCTCTACCCTGGCGGGGGTCTATGGCTACACCTTC

v_call: TRBV6-6
d_call: TRBD2
clone_size: .
j_call: TRBJ2-5
cdr3_aa: CASRAALAGIETQYF
cdr3_nt: TGTGCCAGCAGGGCCGCACTAGCGGGAATAGAGACCCAGTACTTC

v_call: TRBV7-9
d_call: .
clone_size: few
j_call: TRBJ1-2
cdr3_aa: CASSSGQGYTF
cdr3_nt: TGTGCCAGCAGCTCGGGACAAGGCTACACCTTC

v_call: TRBV19
d_call: TRBD2
clone_size: .
j_call: TRBJ2-3
cdr3_aa: CASNRREGTDTQYF
cdr3_nt: TGTGCCAGCAATCGGCGGGAGGGGACAGATACGCAGTATTTT

v_call: TRBV28
d_call: .
clone_size: .
j_call: TRBJ1-2
cdr3_aa: CASSLPLGRPGYTF
cdr3_nt: TGTGCCAGCAGTTTGCCCCTCGGACGGCCTGGCTACACCTTC

v_call: TRBV5-1
d_call: .
clone_size: few
j_call: TRBJ2-5
cdr3_aa: CASSLADALVDTQYF
cdr3_nt: TGCGCCAGCAGCTTGGCGGACGCCCTCGTAGATACCCAGTACTTC

v_call: TRBV5-1
d_call: TRBD2
clone_size: few
j_call: TRBJ2-5
cdr3_aa: CASSSTAGGIPRDQYF
cdr3_nt: TGCGCCAGCAGCAGCACCGCGGGGGGTATCCCGAGGGACCAGTACTTC

v_call: TRBV2
d_call: .
clone_size: .
j_call: TRBJ1-5
cdr3_aa: CASSPQGSNQPQHF
cdr3_nt: TGTGCCAGCAGTCCACAGGGAAGCAATCAGCCCCAGCATTTT

v_call: TRBV4-1
d_call: .
clone_size: few
j_call: TRBJ1-5
cdr3_aa: CASSQEVQGSYQPQHF
cdr3_nt: TGCGCCAGCAGCCAAGAGGTCCAGGGCTCGTATCAGCCCCAGCATTTT

v_call: TRBV6-5
d_call: .
clone_size: .
j_call: TRBJ1-1
cdr3_aa: CASSYSGGLGAFF
cdr3_nt: TGTGCCAGCAGTTACTCTGGGGGGCTGGGTGCTTTCTTT

v_call: TRBV19
d_call: .
clone_size: .
j_call: TRBJ2-7
cdr3_aa: CASSIGVAELSYEQYF
cdr3_nt: TGTGCCAGTAGTATAGGGGTGGCGGAGCTCTCCTACGAGCAGTACTTC

v_call: TRBV28
d_call: TRBD1
clone_size: .
j_call: TRBJ2-3
cdr3_aa: CASSLDRGSDTQYF
cdr3_nt: TGTGCCAGCAGTTTGGACAGGGGTTCAGATACGCAGTATTTT

v_call: TRBV5-1
d_call: TRBD2
clone_size: .
j_call: TRBJ2-7
cdr3_aa: CASSTGSGRAHEQYF
cdr3_nt: TGCGCCAGCAGCACCGGGAGCGGGAGGGCCCACGAGCAGTACTTC

v_call: TRBV27
d_call: TRBD1
clone_size: .
j_call: TRBJ2-7
cdr3_aa: CASSPHGTAPPYEQYF
cdr3_nt: TGTGCCAGCAGTCCTCATGGGACAGCGCCTCCCTACGAGCAGTACTTC

v_call: TRBV7-8
d_call: .
clone_size: few
j_call: TRBJ1-5
cdr3_aa: CASRTDFGNQPQHF
cdr3_nt: TGTGCCAGCAGGACAGATTTCGGCAATCAGCCCCAGCATTTT

v_call: TRBV7-9
d_call: .
clone_size: few
j_call: TRBJ1-2
cdr3_aa: CASTPNAGNFYGYTF
cdr3_nt: TGTGCCAGCACCCCGAACGCAGGGAACTTCTATGGCTACACCTTC

v_call: TRBV11-2
d_call: TRBD2
clone_size: .
j_call: TRBJ2-7
cdr3_aa: CASSLTLAGGQVEQYF
cdr3_nt: TGTGCCAGCAGCTTAACCCTAGCGGGGGGCCAGGTCGAGCAGTACTTC

v_call: TRBV5-4
d_call: .
clone_size: .
j_call: TRBJ1-2
cdr3_aa: CASRFGGGYGYTF
cdr3_nt: TGTGCCAGCAGATTCGGGGGTGGCTATGGCTACACCTTC

v_call: TRBV19
d_call: .
clone_size: .
j_call: TRBJ1-5
cdr3_aa: CASKRGGSNQPQHF
cdr3_nt: TGTGCCAGTAAGAGGGGTGGTAGCAATCAGCCCCAGCATTTT

v_call: TRBV9
d_call: .
clone_size: .
j_call: TRBJ2-3
cdr3_aa: CASSVSAESYTQYF
cdr3_nt: TGTGCCAGCAGCGTATCGGCCGAAAGTTATACGCAGTATTTT

v_call: TRBV7-2
d_call: TRBD2
clone_size: .
j_call: TRBJ2-7
cdr3_aa: CASSFSGGSPYEQYF
cdr3_nt: TGTGCCAGCAGCTTTTCGGGAGGCTCTCCCTACGAGCAGTACTTC

v_call: TRBV5-1
d_call: TRBD1
clone_size: once
j_call: TRBJ2-2
cdr3_aa: CASSLIPGGITGELFF
cdr3_nt: TGCGCCAGCAGCTTGATTCCAGGGGGCATCACCGGGGAGCTGTTTTTT

v_call: TRBV29-1
d_call: .
clone_size: .
j_call: TRBJ2-7
cdr3_aa: CSVLGDKPEQYF
cdr3_nt: TGCAGCGTCCTAGGGGACAAACCAGAGCAGTACTTC

v_call: TRBV19
d_call: TRBD1
clone_size: .
j_call: TRBJ2-2
cdr3_aa: CASSVLQGFGGELFF
cdr3_nt: TGTGCCAGTAGTGTACTACAGGGGTTCGGCGGGGAGCTGTTTTTT

v_call: TRBV19
d_call: TRBD1
clone_size: .
j_call: TRBJ1-4
cdr3_aa: CASSIGQGGSRLFF
cdr3_nt: TGTGCCAGTAGTATCGGACAGGGGGGGTCGCGACTGTTTTTT

v_call: TRBV7-9
d_call: .
clone_size: .
j_call: TRBJ2-2
cdr3_aa: CASSHIVGTGELFF
cdr3_nt: TGTGCCAGCAGCCATATCGTGGGGACCGGGGAGCTGTTTTTT

v_call: TRBV28
d_call: .
clone_size: .
j_call: TRBJ2-7
cdr3_aa: CASSPGAGGWYEQYF
cdr3_nt: TGTGCCAGCAGCCCGGGGGCAGGGGGGTGGTACGAGCAGTACTTC

v_call: TRBV5-4
d_call: TRBD1
clone_size: few
j_call: TRBJ1-2
cdr3_aa: CASSLDRQGDYGYTF
cdr3_nt: TGTGCCAGCAGCTTGGATCGACAGGGCGACTATGGCTACACCTTC

v_call: TRBV9
d_call: TRBD2
clone_size: .
j_call: TRBJ2-1
cdr3_aa: CASSVELAGGYNEQFF
cdr3_nt: TGTGCCAGCAGCGTAGAACTAGCGGGGGGGTACAATGAGCAGTTCTTC

v_call: TRBV7-2
d_call: .
clone_size: .
j_call: TRBJ2-7
cdr3_aa: CASSPREGYEQYF
cdr3_nt: TGTGCCAGCAGCCCACGAGAGGGATACGAGCAGTACTTC

v_call: TRBV5-4
d_call: .
clone_size: .
j_call: TRBJ2-7
cdr3_aa: CASSLVVGSGPYEQYF
cdr3_nt: TGTGCCAGCAGCTTGGTTGTCGGGTCGGGTCCCTACGAGCAGTACTTC

v_call: TRBV6-1
d_call: .
clone_size: .
j_call: TRBJ2-7
cdr3_aa: CASSEAPWRVYEQYF
cdr3_nt: TGTGCCAGCAGTGAAGCGCCGTGGAGGGTCTACGAGCAGTACTTC